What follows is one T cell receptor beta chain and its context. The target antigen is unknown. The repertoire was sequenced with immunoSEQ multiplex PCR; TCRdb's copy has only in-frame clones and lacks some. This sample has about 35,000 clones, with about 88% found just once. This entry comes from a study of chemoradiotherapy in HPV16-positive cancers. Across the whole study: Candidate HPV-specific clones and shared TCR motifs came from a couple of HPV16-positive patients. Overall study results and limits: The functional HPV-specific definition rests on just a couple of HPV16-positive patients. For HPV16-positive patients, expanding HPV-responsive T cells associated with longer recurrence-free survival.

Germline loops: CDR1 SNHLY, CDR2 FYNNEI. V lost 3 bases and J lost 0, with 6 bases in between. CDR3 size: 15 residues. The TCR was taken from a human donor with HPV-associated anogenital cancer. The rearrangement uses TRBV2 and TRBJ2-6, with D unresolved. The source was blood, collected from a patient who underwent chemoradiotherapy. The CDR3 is CASSEYLSGANVLTF. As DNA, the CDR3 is TGTGCCAGCAGTGAGTATCTCTCTGGGGCCAACGTCCTGACTTTC.